This record concerns one T cell receptor beta chain sequence. Its antigen is not yet known. There are no base qualities to consult, and no much larger clone falls within one base. Participants in the prospective study were aged 18 to 89 years, lived in under 30 United States geographic areas, and enrolled through a virtual design. Cohort assignment in the prospective study relied on participant-reported clinical history from a screening survey and a study questionnaire. Recovered participants in ImmuneRACE Cohort 3 were defined as having two consecutive negative NP/OP PCR tests, clearance from a healthcare professional, or resolution of symptoms. In the prospective study, whole blood, serum and a nasopharyngeal or oropharyngeal swab were collected from each participant by mobile phlebotomists. Prospective study participants could optionally give additional blood draws and questionnaires over a roughly 2-month period. Blood samples from the prospective study were shipped frozen or at room temperature prior to DNA extraction.

This specimen comes from a study of blood T cell repertoires in COVID-19 (dated by TCRdb to the early 2020s). Context from the whole study: Samples covering the acute and convalescent phases of COVID-19 were provided by collaborators in the United States, Italy and Spain. Samples came from the ongoing ImmuneRACE study (first 160 participants) plus 1,254 subjects from 6 global collaborators. HLA class I and class II types, where available, came from metadata supplied by the sample provider rather than from assay-based typing. Sample metadata almost always included a de-identified subject ID, COVID-19 status, age in years and sex. The prospective study material was composed of cDNA or gDNA derived from T cells, B-cell-depleted T cells, or PBMCs. A freely available public database, intended as a resource for researchers studying the immune response to SARS-CoV-2, is where the repertoires were released. Subjects who had been exposed to COVID-19, were actively infected with it, or had recovered from it provided the deeply sampled blood TCRbeta repertoires that made up the dataset. Overall results and qualifications from the work: How much clinical and demographic metadata was included differed by source and by participant, and the metadata was provided uncurated.

The germline V gene supplies CDR1 MGHDK and CDR2 SYGVNS. The CDR3 measures 17 amino acids from cysteine to phenylalanine. Just CDR3 DNA is preserved here, 51 bases in frame from base 1. Trimming removed 0 bases from V and 0 bases from J, leaving 13 bases between the germline ends. TCRbeta CDR3 regions were amplified from genomic DNA by means of the immunoSEQ Assay, a bias-controlled multiplex PCR. The source study handled its data this way. Within the assay, amplification of reference gene primers was used to estimate how many nucleated cells each sample contained. To quantify the absolute abundance of each unique TCRbeta CDR3 rearrangement, sequence reads were collapsed and filtered. Productive Simpson clonality was computed per sample as the square root of Simpson's diversity index over productive rearrangements. TCRdb limited this immuneACCESS table to in-frame rearrangements with V and J called. A share of clones is missing; checked studies link under half to unresolved V genes, and the rest is unexplained. The D gene and trimming were derived from the DNA, and the V and J assignments and clone size from that table. The sample table shows a few hundred thousand clones, and 70% to 90% are seen once. 5.5% to 6% of the sample lies in the top ten.

This TCR was sampled from a woman under 40 who had recovered from COVID-19. This chain is built from TRBV25-1 and TRBJ2-3, with TRBD1 perhaps the D gene, on 6 matching bases. Sequenced input: PBMCs or T cells enriched from blood (not recorded which). This receptor carries the CDR3 CASSEYRTGPSTDTQYF. The sequence in DNA is TGTGCCAGCAGTGAATACCGAACAGGGCCCAGCACAGATACGCAGTATTTT.